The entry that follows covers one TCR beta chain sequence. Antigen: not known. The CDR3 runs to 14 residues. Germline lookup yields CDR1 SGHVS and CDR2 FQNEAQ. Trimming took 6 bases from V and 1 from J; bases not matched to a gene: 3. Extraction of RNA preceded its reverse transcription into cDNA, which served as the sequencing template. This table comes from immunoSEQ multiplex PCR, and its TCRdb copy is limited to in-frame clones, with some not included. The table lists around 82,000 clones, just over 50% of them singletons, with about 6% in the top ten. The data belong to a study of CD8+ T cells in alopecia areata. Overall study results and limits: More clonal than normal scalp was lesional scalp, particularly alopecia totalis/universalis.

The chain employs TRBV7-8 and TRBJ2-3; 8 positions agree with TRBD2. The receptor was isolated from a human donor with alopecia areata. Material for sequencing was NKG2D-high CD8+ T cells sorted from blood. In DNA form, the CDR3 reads TGTGCCAGCAGGTCAGCGGGGGGCACAGATACGCAGTATTTT. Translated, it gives CASRSAGGTDTQYF.